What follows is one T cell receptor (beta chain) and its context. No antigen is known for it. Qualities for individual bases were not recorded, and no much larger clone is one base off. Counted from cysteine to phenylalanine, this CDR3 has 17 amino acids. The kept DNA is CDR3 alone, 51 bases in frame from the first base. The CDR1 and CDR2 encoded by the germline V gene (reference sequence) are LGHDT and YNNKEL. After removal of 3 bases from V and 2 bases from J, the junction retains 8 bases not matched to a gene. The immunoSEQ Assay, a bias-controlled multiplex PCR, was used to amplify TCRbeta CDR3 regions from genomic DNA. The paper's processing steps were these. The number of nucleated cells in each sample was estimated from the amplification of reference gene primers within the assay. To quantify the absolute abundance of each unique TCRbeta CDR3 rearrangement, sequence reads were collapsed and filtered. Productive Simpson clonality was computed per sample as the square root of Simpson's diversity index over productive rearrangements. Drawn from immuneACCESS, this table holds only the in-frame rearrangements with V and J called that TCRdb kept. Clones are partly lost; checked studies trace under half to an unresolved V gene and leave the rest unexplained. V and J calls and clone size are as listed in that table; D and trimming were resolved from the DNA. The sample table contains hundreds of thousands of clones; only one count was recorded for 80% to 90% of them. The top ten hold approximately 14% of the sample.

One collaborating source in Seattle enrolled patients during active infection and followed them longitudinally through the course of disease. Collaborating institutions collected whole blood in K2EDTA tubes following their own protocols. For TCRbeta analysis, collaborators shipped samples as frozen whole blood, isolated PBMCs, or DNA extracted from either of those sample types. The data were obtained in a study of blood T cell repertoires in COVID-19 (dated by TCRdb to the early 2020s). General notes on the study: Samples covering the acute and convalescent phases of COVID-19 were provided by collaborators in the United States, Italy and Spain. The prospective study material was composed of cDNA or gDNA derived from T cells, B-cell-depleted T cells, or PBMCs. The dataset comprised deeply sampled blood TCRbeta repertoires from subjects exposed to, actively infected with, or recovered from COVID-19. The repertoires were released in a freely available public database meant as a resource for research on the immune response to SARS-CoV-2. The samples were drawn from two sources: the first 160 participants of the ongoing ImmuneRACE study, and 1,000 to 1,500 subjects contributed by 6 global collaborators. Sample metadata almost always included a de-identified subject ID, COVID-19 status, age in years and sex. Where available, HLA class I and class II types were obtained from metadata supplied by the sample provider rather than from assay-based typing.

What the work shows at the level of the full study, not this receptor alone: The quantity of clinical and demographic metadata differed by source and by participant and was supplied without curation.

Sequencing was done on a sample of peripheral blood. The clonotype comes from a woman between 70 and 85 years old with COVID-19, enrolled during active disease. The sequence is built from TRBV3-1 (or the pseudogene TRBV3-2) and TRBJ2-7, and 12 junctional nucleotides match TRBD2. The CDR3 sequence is CASSHPTSSGGAYEQYF. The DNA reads TGTGCCAGCAGCCACCCCACTTCTAGCGGGGGGGCCTACGAGCAGTACTTC.